This T cell receptor beta chain is from a study of blood T cell repertoires in COVID-19 (dated by TCRdb to 2020 to 2022). A note on the overall study: The collaborator samples originated in the United States, Italy and Spain and spanned the acute and convalescent phases of COVID-19. Where HLA class I and class II types were available, the types were taken from metadata supplied by the sample provider, not from assay-based typing. Deeply sampled blood TCRbeta repertoires from subjects exposed to, actively infected with, or recovered from COVID-19 were included in the dataset. Nearly every sample came with metadata listing a de-identified subject ID, COVID-19 status, age in years and sex. The repertoires were made available in a free public database intended to serve as a resource for research on the immune response to SARS-CoV-2. Samples came from the ongoing ImmuneRACE study (first 160 participants) plus 1,254 subjects from 6 global collaborators. The material from the prospective study consisted of cDNA or gDNA derived from T cells, B-cell-depleted T cells, or PBMCs.

To note about this clone: The target of this receptor is not known. No much larger clone exists at a distance of one base, and base qualities are not known.

The full study reports these points: How much clinical and demographic metadata was included differed by source and by participant, and the metadata was provided uncurated.

Clipping removes 4 bases from V and 0 bases from J, with 0 as the unmatched junction base count. Reading from cysteine to phenylalanine, the CDR3 counts 13 amino acids. CDR3 DNA is the only sequence kept; it has 39 bases, read in frame from the first base. Based on the germline V gene (reference sequence), the CDR1 and CDR2 sequences are MNHEY and SMNVEV. Whole blood was collected in K2EDTA tubes by collaborating institutions according to the institutions' own protocols. For TCRbeta analysis, collaborators shipped samples in one of three forms: frozen whole blood, isolated PBMCs, or DNA extracted from either of those sample types. TCRbeta CDR3 regions were amplified from genomic DNA using the immunoSEQ Assay, a bias-controlled multiplex PCR. Processing in the source paper ran as follows. Within the assay, amplification of reference gene primers was used to estimate how many nucleated cells each sample contained. To quantify the absolute abundance of each unique TCRbeta CDR3 rearrangement, sequence reads were collapsed and filtered. For each sample, productive Simpson clonality was calculated by taking the square root of Simpson's diversity index across productive rearrangements. The table comes from immuneACCESS by way of TCRdb, which keeps in-frame sequences with V and J called. Part of the clones is missing from these tables; in studies checked, under half for an unresolved V gene and the rest for unknown reasons. That table furnishes V, J and clone size, whereas the DNA furnished D and trimming. This sample is represented by approximately 230,000 clones; roughly 85% of them were singletons. 3% of the sample rests with the top ten.

The TCR originated in a young man with active or convalescent COVID-19. Here the chain combines TRBV27 and TRBJ2-7; TRBD1 aligns with 7 central bases. The sample comprised peripheral blood. Here is the DNA: TGTGCCAGCAGTTGGGACAGCTCCTACGAGCAGTACTTC. Its protein product is CASSWDSSYEQYF.